The subject of this entry is one T cell receptor beta chain. Its antigen is currently unknown. The CDR3 extends over 13 amino acids. The V and J ends lost 7 bases and 5 bases respectively, with 13 bases between them. CDR1 is MNHNS and CDR2 is SASEGT in the germline V gene. TCRdb used MiXCR to reprocess the RT-PCR reads, holding one entry per CDR3 protein. The sample has approximately 200,000 distinct CDR3 sequences, 13% to 15% seen once. These data come from a study of response to subunit inactivated influenza vaccine. Overall study findings and caveats: Each seasonal flu vaccination may recruit only limited new T cells, authors suggested.

This clonotype was sampled from a man aged 45 to 65 who received an inactivated influenza vaccine. Sample: CD8+ T cells sorted from PBMCs, taken roughly 5 days after vaccination. V usage is TRBV6-1 and J usage is TRBJ2-3, with TRBD1 as a possible D gene (6 bases). Written as DNA, the CDR3 is TGTGCCAGCACCCCAGGGGCACTAGATACGCAGTATTTT. Protein: CASTPGALDTQYF.